This passage covers 13 T cell receptor beta chains from one sample sequenced in a study of blood T cell repertoires in COVID-19. Assay used: immunoSEQ multiplex PCR; TCRdb lists only in-frame clones, some missing. The table shows a few hundred thousand clones, with 86% occurring only once. The specimen was peripheral blood. All receptors come from a woman aged 70-85 years with COVID-19, enrolled during active disease.

This chain uses TRBV18 with TRBJ2-5; perhaps TRBD2 as D (6 bases). Looked up from germline, CDR1 is KGHSH and CDR2 is LQKENI. The CDR3 spans 12 residues. The V end was cut by 6 bases, the J end by 4 bases, with 9 bases between. This CDR3 is CASSAGRETQYF. The CDR3 DNA reads as TGTGCCAGCTCGGCGGGGAGAGAGACCCAGTACTTC.

The chain employs TRBV4-1 and TRBJ2-1; possible D gene TRBD2, 6 bases. V lost 4 bases and J 2 bases, leaving 9 bases between the germline ends. There are 14 residues in the CDR3. Germline V lookup: CDR1 MGHRA, CDR2 YSYEKL. Here the CDR3 reads CASSPGVTYNEQFF. CDR3 DNA: TGCGCCAGCAGCCCGGGGGTGACCTACAATGAGCAGTTCTTC.

The V gene is TRBV21-1, the J gene TRBJ1-5; TRBD1 is taken as the D call from the table, unchecked against the DNA. TRBV21-1 is reported as a pseudogene. The CDR3 contains 16 residues. The CDR3 nucleotides read TGTGCCGGGGAAGGGGGGACAGGGGGCAAAAGTCAGCCCCAGCATTTT. Encoded protein: CAGEGGTGGKSQPQHF.

This chain uses TRBV5-6 with TRBJ2-7; D is possibly TRBD2 (5 bases). CDR1 and CDR2 (germline): SGHDT, YYEEEE. V lost 4 bases and J lost 0, with 8 bases in between. The CDR3 length is 13 residues. The CDR3 DNA is TGTGCCAGCAGCCCGGGAAGCTCCTACGAGCAGTACTTC. It specifies CASSPGSSYEQYF.

Many counts were recorded for this clone. J is TRBJ1-1 and V is TRBV7-7; 8 bases agree with TRBD1. This CDR3 contains 16 residues. Germline V gene sequence: CDR1 SSHAT, CDR2 FNYEAQ (reference sequence). J gave up 0 bases and V 5 bases, and 8 bases lay outside the gene matches. This CDR3 reads CASSQKATGVNTEAFF. CDR3 DNA: TGTGCCAGCAGCCAAAAGGCGACAGGGGTGAACACTGAAGCTTTCTTT. Supplemented by reference TRBV7-7 and TRBJ1-1, the full variable domain reads GAGVSQSPRYKVTKRGQDVTLRCDPISSHATLYWYQQALGQGPEFLTYFNYEAQPDKSGLPSDRFSAERPEGSISTLTIQRTEQRDSAMYRCASSQKATGVNTEAFFGQGTRLTVV.

The chain has TRBV5-6 and TRBJ2-7; no reliable D call. The CDR3 has 12 residues. V was trimmed by 3 bases and J by 2 bases, leaving 6 bases between them. The germline gives CDR1 SGHDT, CDR2 YYEEEE. The CDR3 bases are TGTGCCAGCAGCTCGCGTCCCTACGAGCAGTACTTC. Translating it yields CASSSRPYEQYF.

The V gene is TRBV24-1, the J gene TRBJ2-5, with a weak D call TRBD1 (6 bases). V was trimmed by 4 bases and J by 5 bases, leaving 13 bases between them. Looked up from germline, CDR1 is KGHDR and CDR2 is SFDVKD. The CDR3 has 14 amino acids. CDR3 nucleotide sequence: TGTGCCACCAGTGACCCCAGGGGAGCCGAGACCCAGTACTTC. Amino acids: CATSDPRGAETQYF.

The rearrangement links TRBV7-8 to TRBJ2-1, with 9 nucleotides matching TRBD2. Per the germline V gene, CDR1 is SGHVS and CDR2 is FQNEAQ. With 3 bases clipped from V and 3 bases from J, the junction kept 6 bases outside the gene matches. The CDR3 is made up of 16 amino acids. CDR3 amino acids: CASSFRGGAFYNEQFF. Written as DNA, the CDR3 is TGTGCCAGCAGCTTCCGCGGGGGGGCCTTCTACAATGAGCAGTTCTTC. Full variable domain (missing parts from reference TRBV7-8 and TRBJ2-1): GAGVSQSPRYKVAKRGQDVALRCDPISGHVSLFWYQQALGQGPEFLTYFQNEAQLDKSGLPSDRFFAERPEGSVSTLKIQRTQQEDSAVYLCASSFRGGAFYNEQFFGPGTRLTVL.

In this sample, this clone turned up a few times. The J gene is TRBJ2-7, the V gene TRBV5-8; D gene unclear. The CDR3 consists of 13 residues. V dropped 4 bases and J dropped 2 bases, with 10 bases sitting between them. CDR1 and CDR2 (germline): SGHTS, YDEGEE. CDR3 nucleotide sequence: TGTGCCAGCAGCCAGGTACCCACCTACGAGCAGTACTTC. It specifies CASSQVPTYEQYF.

The chain is built from TRBV7-2 and TRBJ2-3; D may be TRBD2 (5 bases). The V end was cut by 4 bases, the J end by 5 bases, with 10 bases between. The CDR3 spans 13 residues. Germline lookup yields CDR1 SGHTA and CDR2 FQGNSA. The CDR3 DNA reads TGTGCCAGCAGCTATTGGGCGGGAGATACGCAGTATTTT. This translates into CASSYWAGDTQYF.

The V and J genes are TRBV7-2 and TRBJ1-2, with unresolved D. The CDR3 is 11 amino acids. V dropped 3 bases and J dropped 4 bases, with 3 bases sitting between them. Germline values: CDR1 SGHTA, CDR2 FQGNSA. The CDR3: CASSFFYGYTF. The CDR3, as DNA: TGTGCCAGCAGCTTCTTCTATGGCTACACCTTC.

This chain connects TRBV11-3 to TRBJ2-7; D is unresolved. The CDR3 sequence is 12 residues long. Germline V lookup: CDR1 SGHNT, CDR2 YENEEA. Between the trimmed V and J ends, which lost 5 bases and 0 bases, there was a span of 5 bases. CDR3 in DNA: TGTGCCAGCAGCCACTTCTCCTACGAGCAGTACTTC. It codes for CASSHFSYEQYF.

The J gene is TRBJ1-1, the V gene TRBV13, with D possibly matching TRBD1 (5 bases). V was pared by 0 bases and J by 2 bases, with 10 bases between. The germline CDR1 and CDR2 sequences are PRHDT and FYEKMQ (reference sequence). The CDR3 sequence is 15 residues long. The CDR3 DNA reads as TGTGCCAGCAGCTTAGGCCTGGGGGGAAACACTGAAGCTTTCTTT. Its protein is CASSLGLGGNTEAFF.